The T cell receptor (beta chain) under discussion was sequenced for a study of T cells after posttransplantation cyclophosphamide. The study's findings and limits: Later post-transplant blood repertoires were often dominated by donor CD8+ memory clones. Recipient CMV seropositivity and CMV reactivation strongly tracked TRB clonality. Skin or GI-infiltrating T cells shared few TRB sequences with blood.

CDR1 and CDR2 (germline): MNHNS, SASEGT. V was pared by 7 bases and J by 5 bases, with 11 bases between. The CDR3 is made up of 13 amino acids. On this clone itself: Its antigen is not known.

Profiling relied on immunoSEQ multiplex PCR, and the TCRdb table lists in-frame clones only, not all of them. The repertoire includes 15,000 to 20,000 clones, around 68% of them detected once, and 25% to 30% sits in the top ten. Treatment was busulfan-fludarabine conditioning, a marrow graft, and cyclophosphamide on days +3 and +4. This receptor was taken from a young adult male patient who received an allogeneic stem cell transplant from a related donor, was CMV-positive, and had acute GVHD only. The T cells may come from the graft donor. V usage is TRBV6-1 and J usage is TRBJ2-2; D perhaps matches TRBD2 (5 bases). The source material was PBMCs, sampled after an allogeneic stem cell transplant with post-transplant cyclophosphamide. The CDR3 DNA follows: TGTGCCAGCACTCCCGGCGGGACCGGGGAGCTGTTTTTT. Translated, it gives CASTPGGTGELFF.